Described below is a single T cell receptor beta chain sequence and its context. V was shortened by 3 bases and J by 11 bases, with 14 bases between the two germline ends. The CDR3 runs 13 residues. Looked up from germline, CDR1 is LGHNA and CDR2 is YSLEER. The data belong to a study of early T cells in non-severe SARS-CoV-2 infection. Each CDR3 protein is one row after TCRdb ran MiXCR on the 5' RACE reads. The data hold tens of thousands of distinct CDR3 sequences, with around 6% observed a single time. This specimen was whole blood, taken at baseline. This sequence originates from an adult who was a healthcare worker with PCR-confirmed SARS-CoV-2 infection or an uninfected control (not recorded which). This chain links TRBV4-3 with TRBJ2-1; either TRBD1 or TRBD2 may fit D (5 bases each). Written as DNA, the CDR3 is TGCGCCAGCAGCCACCTCGGGGCATCGCAGCAGTTCTTC. This translates into CASSHLGASQQFF.